The present TCR beta chain was sequenced within a study of naive and memory T cell subsets. The beta constant-region primer was an equimolar mix of two oligonucleotides covering TRBC1 and TRBC2. Four rounds of PCR amplified the ligated cDNA using nested alpha and beta constant-region primers plus SP2. TCRdb reprocessed the UMI-ligation and nested PCR reads via MiXCR and lists one record per CDR3 protein. The table has some 82,000 distinct CDR3 sequences, roughly 9.2% seen once; the top ten hold 0.95% to 1.5%. Sequencing was carried out using naive CD8+ T cells from blood. The clonotype was recovered from a human donor in good health.

The DNA for the CDR3 is TGTGCCAGCAGCTTGTCCCCATTGGGTAGTACAGAGACCCAGTACTTC. Translating it yields CASSLSPLGSTETQYF. This sequence joins TRBV7-9 and TRBJ2-5; D gene unclear. The CDR3 has 16 residues. Between the trimmed V and J ends, which lost 3 bases and 4 bases, there was a span of 18 bases. Germline CDR1 reads SEHNR; CDR2 reads FQNEAQ (reference sequence).